This T cell receptor beta chain stems from a study of blood T cell repertoires in COVID-19. Participants were aged roughly 18 to 90 years, lived in 20 to 25 US areas, and enrolled virtually. Cohort placement rested on clinical history that participants reported themselves. The V and J ends lost 9 bases and 6 bases, in that order; junction bases with no gene match: 10. CDR1 and CDR2 from the germline V gene are ENHRY and SYGVKD. This CDR3 has 13 amino acids. Assay: immunoSEQ multiplex PCR; the TCRdb copy retains only in-frame clones and omits some. The sample has 350,000 to 400,000 clones, approximately 90% seen once.

The receptor's source is a woman aged 18 to 35 who had recovered from COVID-19. The chain is built from TRBV10-3 and TRBJ2-7; the match to TRBD1 covers 8 bases. Sequencing input: PBMCs or T cells enriched from blood (not recorded which). The CDR3 loop is CAMARAGGREQYF. The CDR3 bases are TGTGCCATGGCCCGGGCAGGGGGCCGCGAGCAGTACTTC.